This T cell receptor beta chain originates from a study of post-analysis software for immune sequencing data. Unique molecular identifiers were present in the TCR beta cDNA libraries. TCRdb reanalysed the PCR reads using MiXCR and keeps one entry per CDR3 protein. The repertoire holds hundreds of thousands of distinct CDR3 sequences, around 53% seen once, with approximately 4.5% in the top ten. The CDR3 length is 11 residues. Germline-derived CDR1 and CDR2 are SQVTM and ANQGSEA. V lost 3 bases to trimming and J lost 5 bases, with 8 bases between them. Study observations and caveats: Higher frequency in patients than in controls was seen for a handful of TRBV segments, with TRBV5-6, TRBV5-1 and TRBV20-1 among them.

Concerning this clonotype: Antigen unknown.

Source material: blood. This chain joins TRBV29-1 and TRBJ2-7; D is ambiguous. This sequence was found in a girl under 18 with multiple sclerosis. This CDR3 reads CSVDFGNEQYF. CDR3 bases: TGCAGCGTTGATTTCGGTAACGAGCAGTACTTC.